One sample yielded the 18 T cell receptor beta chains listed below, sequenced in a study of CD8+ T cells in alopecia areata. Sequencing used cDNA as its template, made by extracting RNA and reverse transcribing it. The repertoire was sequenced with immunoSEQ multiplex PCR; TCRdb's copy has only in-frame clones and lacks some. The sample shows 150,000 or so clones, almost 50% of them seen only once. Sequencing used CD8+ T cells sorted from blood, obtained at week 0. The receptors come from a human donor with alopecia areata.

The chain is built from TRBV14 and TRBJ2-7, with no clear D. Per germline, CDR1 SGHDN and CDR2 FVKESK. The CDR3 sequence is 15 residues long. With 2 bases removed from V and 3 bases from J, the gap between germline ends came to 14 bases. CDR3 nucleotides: TGTGCCAGCAGCCAAAAGTACAGTTCCCTCTACGAGCAGTACTTC. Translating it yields CASSQKYSSLYEQYF. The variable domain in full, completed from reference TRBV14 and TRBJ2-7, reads EAGVTQFPSHSVIEKGQTVTLRCDPISGHDNLYWYRRVMGKEIKFLLHFVKESKQDESGMPNNRFLAERTGGTYSTLKVQPAELEDSGVYFCASSQKYSSLYEQYFGPGTRLTVT.

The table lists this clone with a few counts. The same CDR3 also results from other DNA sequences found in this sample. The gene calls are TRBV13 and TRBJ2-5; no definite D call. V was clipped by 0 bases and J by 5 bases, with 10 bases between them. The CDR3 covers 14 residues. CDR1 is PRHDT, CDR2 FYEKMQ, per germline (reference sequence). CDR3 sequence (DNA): TGTGCCAGCAGCTTAGGAGCAGGCCGGGAGACCCAGTACTTC. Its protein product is CASSLGAGRETQYF.

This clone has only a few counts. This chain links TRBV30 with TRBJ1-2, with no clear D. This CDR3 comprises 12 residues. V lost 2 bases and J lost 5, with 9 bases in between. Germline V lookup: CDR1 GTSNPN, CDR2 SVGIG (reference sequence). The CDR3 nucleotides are TGTGCCTGGAGTTTTGACGTGTATGGCTACACCTTC. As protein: CAWSFDVYGYTF.

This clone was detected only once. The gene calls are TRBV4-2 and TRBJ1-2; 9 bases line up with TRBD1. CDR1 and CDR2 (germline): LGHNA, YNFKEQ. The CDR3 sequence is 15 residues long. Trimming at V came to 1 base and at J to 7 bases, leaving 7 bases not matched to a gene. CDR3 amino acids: CASSQGTGALGGYTF. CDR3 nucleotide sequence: TGTGCCAGCAGCCAAGGGACAGGGGCCTTGGGTGGCTACACCTTC.

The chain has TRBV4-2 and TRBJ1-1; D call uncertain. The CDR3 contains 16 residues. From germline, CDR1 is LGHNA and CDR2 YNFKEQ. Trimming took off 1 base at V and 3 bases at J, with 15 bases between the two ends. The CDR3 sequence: CASSQVLGQLDTEAFF. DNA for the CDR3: TGTGCCAGCAGCCAAGTGCTGGGCCAACTCGACACTGAAGCTTTCTTT.

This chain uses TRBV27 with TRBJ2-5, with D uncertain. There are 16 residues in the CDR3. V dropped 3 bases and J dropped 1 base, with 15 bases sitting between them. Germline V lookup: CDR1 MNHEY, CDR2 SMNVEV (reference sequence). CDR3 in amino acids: CASSLSATATQETQYF. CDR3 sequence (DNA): TGTGCCAGCAGTTTGTCCGCAACAGCTACCCAAGAGACCCAGTACTTC.

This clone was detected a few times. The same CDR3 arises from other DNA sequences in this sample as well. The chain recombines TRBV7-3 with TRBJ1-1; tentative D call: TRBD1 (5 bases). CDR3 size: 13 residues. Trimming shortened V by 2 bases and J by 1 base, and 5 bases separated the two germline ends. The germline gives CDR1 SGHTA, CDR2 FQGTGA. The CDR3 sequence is CASSLGQNTEAFF. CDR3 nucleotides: TGTGCCAGCAGCTTAGGACAGAACACTGAAGCTTTCTTT. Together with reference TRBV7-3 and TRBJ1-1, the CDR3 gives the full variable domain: GAGVSQTPSNKVTEKGKYVELRCDPISGHTALYWYRQSLGQGPEFLIYFQGTGAADDSGLPNDRFFAVRPEGSVSTLKIQRTERGDSAVYLCASSLGQNTEAFFGQGTRLTVV.

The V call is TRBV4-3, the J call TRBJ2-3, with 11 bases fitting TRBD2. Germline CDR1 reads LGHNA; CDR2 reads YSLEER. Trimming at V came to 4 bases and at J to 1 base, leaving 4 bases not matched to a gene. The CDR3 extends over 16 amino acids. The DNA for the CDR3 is TGCGCCAGCAGCCGAATACTAGCGGGGGGCACAGATACGCAGTATTTT. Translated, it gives CASSRILAGGTDTQYF.

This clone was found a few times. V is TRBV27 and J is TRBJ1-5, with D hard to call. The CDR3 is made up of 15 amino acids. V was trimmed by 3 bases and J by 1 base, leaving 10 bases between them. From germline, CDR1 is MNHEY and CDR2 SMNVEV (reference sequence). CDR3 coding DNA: TGTGCCAGCAGTTTTGGAGGGTTAAGCAATCAGCCCCAGCATTTT. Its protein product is CASSFGGLSNQPQHF.

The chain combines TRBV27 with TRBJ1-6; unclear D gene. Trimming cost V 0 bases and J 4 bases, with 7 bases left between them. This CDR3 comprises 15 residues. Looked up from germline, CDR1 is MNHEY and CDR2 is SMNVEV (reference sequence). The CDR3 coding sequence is TGTGCCAGCAGTTTATCAGTAGGGTATAATTCACCCCTCCACTTT. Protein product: CASSLSVGYNSPLHF.

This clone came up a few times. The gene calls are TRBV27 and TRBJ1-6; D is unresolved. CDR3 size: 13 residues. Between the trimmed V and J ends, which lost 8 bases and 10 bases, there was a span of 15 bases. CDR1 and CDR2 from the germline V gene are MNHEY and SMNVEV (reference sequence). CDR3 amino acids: CASRREIRSPLHF. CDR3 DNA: TGTGCCAGCCGCCGGGAAATAAGATCACCCCTCCACTTT.

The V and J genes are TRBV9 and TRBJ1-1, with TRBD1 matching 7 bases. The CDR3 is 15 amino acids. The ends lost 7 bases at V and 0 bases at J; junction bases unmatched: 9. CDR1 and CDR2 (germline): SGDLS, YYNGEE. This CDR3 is CASSHDRAMNTEAFF. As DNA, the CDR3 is TGTGCCAGCTCCCACGACAGGGCCATGAACACTGAAGCTTTCTTT.

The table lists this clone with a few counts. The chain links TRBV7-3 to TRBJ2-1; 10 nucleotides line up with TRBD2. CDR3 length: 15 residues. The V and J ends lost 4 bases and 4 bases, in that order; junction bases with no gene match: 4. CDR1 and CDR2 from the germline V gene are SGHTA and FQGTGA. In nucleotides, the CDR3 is TGTGCCAGCAGCTCAGTAGCGGGGGGTTACAATGAGCAGTTCTTC. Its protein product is CASSSVAGGYNEQFF.

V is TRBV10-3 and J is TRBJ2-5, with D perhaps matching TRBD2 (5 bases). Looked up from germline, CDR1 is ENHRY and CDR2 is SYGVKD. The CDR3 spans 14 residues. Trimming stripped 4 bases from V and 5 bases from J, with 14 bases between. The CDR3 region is CAISVGLAGETQYF. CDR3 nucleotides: TGTGCCATCAGTGTGGGTCTAGCCGGGGAGACCCAGTACTTC.

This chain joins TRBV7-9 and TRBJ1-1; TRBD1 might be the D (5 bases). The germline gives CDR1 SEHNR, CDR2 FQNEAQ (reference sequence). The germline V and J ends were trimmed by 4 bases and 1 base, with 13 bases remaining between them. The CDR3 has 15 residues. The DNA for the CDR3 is TGTGCCAGCAGCTCCCCGGGGGTGGCGAACACTGAAGCTTTCTTT. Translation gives CASSSPGVANTEAFF.

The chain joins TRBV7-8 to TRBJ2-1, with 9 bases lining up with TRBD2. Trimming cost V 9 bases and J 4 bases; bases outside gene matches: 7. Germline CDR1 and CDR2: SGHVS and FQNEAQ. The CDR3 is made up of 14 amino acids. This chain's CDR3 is CASLLAGEYNEQFF. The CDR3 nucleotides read TGTGCCAGTCTTTTAGCGGGGGAATACAATGAGCAGTTCTTC.

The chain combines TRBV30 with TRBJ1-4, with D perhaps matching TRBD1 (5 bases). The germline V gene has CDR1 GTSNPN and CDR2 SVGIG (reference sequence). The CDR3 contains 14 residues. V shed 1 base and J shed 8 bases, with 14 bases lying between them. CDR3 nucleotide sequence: TGTGCCTGGAGTGACCCCTGGGGGGACGAAAAACTGTTTTTT. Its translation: CAWSDPWGDEKLFF.

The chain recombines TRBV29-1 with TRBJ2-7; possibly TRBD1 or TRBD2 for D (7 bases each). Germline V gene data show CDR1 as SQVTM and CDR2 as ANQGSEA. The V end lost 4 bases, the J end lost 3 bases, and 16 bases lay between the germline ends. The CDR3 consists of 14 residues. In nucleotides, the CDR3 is TGCAGCGTTGTGGGGGGGACAGACGGCTACGAGCAGTACTTC. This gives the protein CSVVGGTDGYEQYF.